This TCR beta chain was sequenced in a study of PD-1 blockade in classical Hodgkin lymphoma (dated by TCRdb to 2018 to 2021). Background on the whole study: Nivolumab dosing was 3 mg/kg intravenously every 2 weeks, continuing until either disease progression or unacceptable toxicity. The study used CyTOF and TCR beta sequencing to define a peripheral blood immune signature of response to PD-1 blockade in classical Hodgkin lymphoma. What the work shows at the level of the full study, not this receptor alone: CD4+ but not CD8+ TCR diversity rose significantly by C4D1 (p=0.0027 vs p=0.16), most apparent in complete responders (p=0.02). Baseline diversity similar to that of newly diagnosed patients was observed in trial patients achieving complete response, whereas significantly lower diversity was observed in partial responders and progressors. Baseline TCR diversity was reported to be lower in newly diagnosed patients than in healthy donors, and even lower in relapsed/refractory patients. Lower diversity was observed in patients in whom nivolumab was started less than 1 year after ASCT, and these patients were excluded from later analyses so that confounding by immune reconstitution would be avoided. The study was restricted to a single clinical trial cohort, and the causes of repertoire differences, possibly disease activity or prior therapy, were left undefined.

The germline V end is reduced by 3 bases and the J end by 9 bases; junction bases left unmatched: 11. Including cysteine and phenylalanine, the CDR3 has 16 amino acids. Solely the CDR3 DNA is kept, with 48 bases framed from the first base. CDR1 and CDR2 are read off the germline V gene as MGHRA and YSYEKL. Concerning this clone: There is no known antigen for this receptor. Base qualities are not at hand, and no much larger clone is one base apart.

The Qiagen DNeasy kit was used to extract genomic DNA both from unsorted PBMCs and from the negatively selected CD4+ and CD8+ fractions. Amplification of TCR beta CDR3 regions was done by immunoSEQ multiplex PCR with primers that anneal to V and J segments. A synthetic immune receptor repertoire was used to minimize amplification bias, and any residual bias was removed computationally once sequencing was done. In the original analysis: Repertoire diversity was quantified as the Shannon entropy index using custom Python scripts. Unsorted, CD4+ and CD8+ repertoires were analyzed separately, except for combined analyses in which CD4+ and CD8+ sequences were merged in silico. Clonal expansion was defined as a frequency increase of at least 2-fold after treatment compared with C1D1, and clones undetected at baseline were assigned a pseudocount of 0.5. Clones with 0 or 1 copy at C1D1 were classified as singleton clones, and clones with 2 or more copies were classified as non-singleton clones. Clones expanded in unsorted samples were labelled as CD4+, CD8+ or unknown by matching protein sequences in sorted samples from the same patient. Wilcoxon tests on paired samples were used to test diversity changes from C1D1 to C4D1. This is the immuneACCESS table as TCRdb keeps it, with only in-frame sequences that have V and J called. A part of the clones is gone; compared with another copy, unresolved V genes explain less than half, and the rest is unexplained. From that table come the V and J calls and clone size; the DNA was used to work out D and trimming. The sample contains more than 15,000 clones, over 60% of them found a single time. The ten biggest clones cover around 8% of the sample.

The time point label for this specimen denotes: cycle 2 day 1 (C2D1) of nivolumab. Relapse after autologous stem cell transplantation had occurred in all trial patients, and cohorts A, B and C were distinguished by prior brentuximab vedotin exposure. The trial cohort comprised 60 or so patients with relapsed/refractory classical Hodgkin lymphoma whose best overall responses were complete response, partial response or progressive disease. In the multi-cohort phase II CheckMate 205 trial, trial patients received single-agent nivolumab. An independent review committee assessed best overall response using the 2007 International Working Group response criteria. Trial PBMCs were collected just before the start of nivolumab (C1D1) and during therapy at cycle 2 day 1 and cycle 4 day 1. Peripheral blood was collected in 8 mL Vacutainer Cell Preparation Tubes, from which PBMCs were isolated by centrifugation and then cryopreserved.

The chain links TRBV4-1 with TRBJ2-5, and 12 junction bases match TRBD2. This TCR derives from a human donor with classical Hodgkin lymphoma. The input for sequencing was peripheral blood mononuclear cells (PBMCs), taken before the second cycle of nivolumab. The CDR3 here reads CASSQKGLAGASAQYF. DNA sequence: TGCGCCAGCAGCCAGAAGGGACTAGCGGGCGCAAGTGCCCAGTACTTC.